The clone carrying this TCR beta chain was seen a few times. These data originate in a study of regulatory T cells in long-lasting Graves disease. About the research overall: Antithyroid drugs had been taken by newly diagnosed Graves' patients for under 3 months.

The authors built TCR beta libraries using iRepertoire HTBI primers and Arm-PCR of CDR3 regions. TCRdb analysed the multiplex PCR reads with MiXCR anew, one entry per CDR3 protein. In the table there are about 450,000 distinct CDR3 sequences, approximately 16% of which are singletons. Noted time point: newly diagnosed GD, antithyroid drugs for less than 3 months. PBMCs provided the RNA from which the TCR library was made. The CDR3 length is 14 residues. Germline V CDR1 and CDR2: SGHRS, YFSETQ. Trimming at V came to 3 bases and at J to 7 bases, leaving 6 bases not matched to a gene. The same specimen was also included in a second study, on T cells in Graves' hyperthyroidism and ophthalmopathy. As that study records: Most clonotypes expanded in thyroid above 0.001 were likewise present in blood. Ophthalmopathy, as predicted by the model, came a median around 6 months after the prediction.

The starting material was peripheral blood mononuclear cells (PBMCs), obtained at new diagnosis, from a patient treated with antithyroid drugs. This TCR was recovered from a woman in her 30s with Graves disease. The chain joins TRBV5-1 to TRBJ2-7; 11 positions agree with TRBD1. The CDR3 DNA follows: TGCGCCAGCAGCTCGGGACAGGGGGTGTGGGAGCAGTACTTC. It translates to CASSSGQGVWEQYF.